This TCR beta chain was recovered during a study of blood T cell repertoires in COVID-19. Study summary: Some COVID-19 samples were acute and others convalescent; all came from the United States, Italy and Spain.

Between the trimmed V and J ends, which lost 1 base and 9 bases, there was a span of 21 bases. Germline CDR1 and CDR2: MGHRA and YSYEKL. This CDR3 is built from 17 residues. Researchers sorted participants into cohorts using their self-reported clinical history. The protocol was immunoSEQ multiplex PCR, while the TCRdb copy is restricted to in-frame clones and leaves out a portion. The sample has about 170,000 clones; about 90% are singletons. Sequencing was performed on PBMCs or T cells enriched from blood (not recorded which). The V and J genes are TRBV4-1 and TRBJ2-2; possible D gene TRBD1, 5 bases. The source of this sequence is a human donor with acute COVID-19. The donor label of this sample is uncertain. The CDR3 region is CASSQGVSGNLARELFF. CDR3 nucleotide sequence: TGCGCCAGCAGCCAAGGGGTTTCAGGGAACCTGGCCAGGGAGCTGTTTTTT.